The clone carrying this T cell receptor (beta chain) showed up many times. The antigen remains unidentified. TCRdb re-derived calls from the RT-PCR reads in MiXCR, one entry per CDR3 protein. The sample lists roughly 780,000 distinct CDR3 sequences; roughly 20% were seen once. J was trimmed by 5 bases and V by 6 bases; bases with no gene match: 10. Looked up from germline, CDR1 is SQVTM and CDR2 is ANQGSEA. The CDR3 spans 14 residues. The entry originates in a study of response to subunit inactivated influenza vaccine. Regarding the study as a whole: Researchers suggested that each seasonal influenza vaccination recruits few new T cells.

The V gene is TRBV29-1, the J gene TRBJ2-7; 10 nucleotides align to TRBD1. This receptor was obtained from a man aged 45-60 years who received an inactivated influenza vaccine. Specimen: PBMCs from blood, collected 4 to 6 days after vaccination. The CDR3 sequence: CSVQTGGYWDEQYF. DNA for the CDR3: TGCAGCGTCCAGACAGGGGGCTATTGGGACGAGCAGTACTTC.